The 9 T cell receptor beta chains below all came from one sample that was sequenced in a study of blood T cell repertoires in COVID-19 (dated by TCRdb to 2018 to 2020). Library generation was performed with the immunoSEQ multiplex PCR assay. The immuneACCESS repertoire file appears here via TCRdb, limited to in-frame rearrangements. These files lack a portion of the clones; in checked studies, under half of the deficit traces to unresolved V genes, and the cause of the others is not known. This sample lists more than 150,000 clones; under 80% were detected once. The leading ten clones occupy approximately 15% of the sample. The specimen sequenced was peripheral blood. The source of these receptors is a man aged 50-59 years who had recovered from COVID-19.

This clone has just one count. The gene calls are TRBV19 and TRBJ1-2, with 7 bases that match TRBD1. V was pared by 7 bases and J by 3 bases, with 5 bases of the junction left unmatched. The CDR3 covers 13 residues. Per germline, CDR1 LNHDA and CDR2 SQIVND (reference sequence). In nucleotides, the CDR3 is TGTGCCAGTACCAAGGACAGGTACTATGGCTACACCTTC. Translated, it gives CASTKDRYYGYTF.

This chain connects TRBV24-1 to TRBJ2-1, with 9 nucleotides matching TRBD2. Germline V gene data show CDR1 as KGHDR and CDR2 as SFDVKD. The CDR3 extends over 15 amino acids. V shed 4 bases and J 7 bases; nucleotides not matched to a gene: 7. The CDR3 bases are TGTGCCACCAGTGACCCCGGGACTAGCATGAATGAGCAGTTCTTC. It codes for CATSDPGTSMNEQFF.

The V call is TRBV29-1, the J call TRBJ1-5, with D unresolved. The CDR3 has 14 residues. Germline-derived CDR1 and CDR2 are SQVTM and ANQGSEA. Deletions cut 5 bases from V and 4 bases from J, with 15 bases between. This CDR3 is CSVLDFEANQPQHF. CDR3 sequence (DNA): TGCAGCGTTCTAGATTTCGAAGCTAATCAGCCCCAGCATTTT.

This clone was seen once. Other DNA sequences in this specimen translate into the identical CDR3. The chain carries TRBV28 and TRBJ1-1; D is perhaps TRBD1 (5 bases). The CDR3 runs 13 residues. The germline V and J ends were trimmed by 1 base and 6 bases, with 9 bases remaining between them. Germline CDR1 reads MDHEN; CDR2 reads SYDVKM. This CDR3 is CASSLSQGPEAFF. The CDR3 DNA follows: TGTGCCAGCAGTTTATCTCAGGGCCCTGAAGCTTTCTTT.

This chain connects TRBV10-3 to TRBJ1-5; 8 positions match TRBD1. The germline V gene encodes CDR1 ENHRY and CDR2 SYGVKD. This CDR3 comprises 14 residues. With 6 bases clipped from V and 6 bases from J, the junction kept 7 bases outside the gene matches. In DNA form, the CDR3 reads TGTGCCATCAGCCCCGCAGGGGGCAGTCAGCCCCAGCATTTT. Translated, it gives CAISPAGGSQPQHF.

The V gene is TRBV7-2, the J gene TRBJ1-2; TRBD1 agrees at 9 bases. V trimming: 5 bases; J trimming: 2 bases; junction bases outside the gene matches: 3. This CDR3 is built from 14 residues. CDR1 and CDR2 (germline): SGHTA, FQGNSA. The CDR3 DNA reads TGTGCCAGCAGCCTCGGGACAGGGAACTATGGCTACACCTTC. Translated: CASSLGTGNYGYTF.

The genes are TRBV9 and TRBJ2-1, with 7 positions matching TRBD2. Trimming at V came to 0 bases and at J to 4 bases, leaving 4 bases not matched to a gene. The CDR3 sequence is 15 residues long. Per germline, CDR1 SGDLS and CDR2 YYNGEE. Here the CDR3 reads CASSVGLAVYNEQFF. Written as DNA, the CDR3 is TGTGCCAGCAGCGTAGGTCTAGCGGTTTACAATGAGCAGTTCTTC.

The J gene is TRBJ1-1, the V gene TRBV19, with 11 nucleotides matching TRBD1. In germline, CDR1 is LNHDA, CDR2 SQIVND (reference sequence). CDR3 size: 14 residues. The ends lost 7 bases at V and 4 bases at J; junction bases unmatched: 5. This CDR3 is CASKFGTGGTEAFF. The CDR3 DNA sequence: TGTGCCAGTAAGTTCGGGACAGGGGGCACTGAAGCTTTCTTT.

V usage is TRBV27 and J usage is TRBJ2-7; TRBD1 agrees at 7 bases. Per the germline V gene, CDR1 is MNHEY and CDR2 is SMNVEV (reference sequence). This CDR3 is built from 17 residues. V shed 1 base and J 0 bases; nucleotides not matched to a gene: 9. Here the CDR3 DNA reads TGTGCCAGCAGTTTATACCTCCCGGGACAGAGCTCCTACGAGCAGTACTTC. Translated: CASSLYLPGQSSYEQYF.